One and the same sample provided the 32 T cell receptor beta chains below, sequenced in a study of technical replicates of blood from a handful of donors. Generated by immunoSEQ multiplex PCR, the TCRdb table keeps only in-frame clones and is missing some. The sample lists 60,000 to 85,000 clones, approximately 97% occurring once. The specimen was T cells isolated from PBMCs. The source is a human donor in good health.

The CDR3 nucleotides are TGTGCCAGCAGTTTCCCGGGAGGGCCACAGAGTGAGCAGTTCTTC. It translates to CASSFPGGPQSEQFF. The chain recombines TRBV27 with TRBJ2-1; 8 bases map to TRBD2. CDR3 length: 15 residues. The J segment lost 9 bases and the V segment lost 3 bases, leaving 10 bases of the junction unmatched. Germline V gives CDR1 MNHEY, CDR2 SMNVEV (reference sequence).

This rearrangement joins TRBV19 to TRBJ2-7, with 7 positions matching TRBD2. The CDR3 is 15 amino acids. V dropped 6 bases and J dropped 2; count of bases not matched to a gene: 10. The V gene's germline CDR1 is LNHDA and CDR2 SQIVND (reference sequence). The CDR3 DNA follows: TGTGCCAGTAGCCCAAGGGGAGGGACGACCTACGAGCAGTACTTC. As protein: CASSPRGGTTYEQYF.

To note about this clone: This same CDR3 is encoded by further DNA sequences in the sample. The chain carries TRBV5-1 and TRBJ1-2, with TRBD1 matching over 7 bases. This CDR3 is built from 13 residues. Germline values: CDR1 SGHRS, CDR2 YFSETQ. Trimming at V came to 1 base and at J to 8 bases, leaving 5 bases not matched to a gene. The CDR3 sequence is CASSLSQGYGYTF. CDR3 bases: TGCGCCAGCAGCTTGTCACAGGGGTACGGCTACACCTTC.

As DNA, the CDR3 is TGTGCCTGGAGTGTCACCCGGGTCACTGAAGCTTTCTTT. Its translation is CAWSVTRVTEAFF. The V and J genes are TRBV30 and TRBJ1-1; D call uncertain. V was cut by 0 bases and J by 4 bases, with 9 bases left in between. Per germline, CDR1 GTSNPN and CDR2 SVGIG (reference sequence). The CDR3 extends over 13 amino acids.

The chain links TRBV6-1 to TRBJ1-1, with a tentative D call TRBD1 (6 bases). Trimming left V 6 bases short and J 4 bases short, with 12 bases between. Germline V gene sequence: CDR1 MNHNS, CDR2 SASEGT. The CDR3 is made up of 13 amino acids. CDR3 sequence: CASRQGGGTEAFF. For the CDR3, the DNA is TGTGCCAGCAGACAGGGAGGGGGCACTGAAGCTTTCTTT.

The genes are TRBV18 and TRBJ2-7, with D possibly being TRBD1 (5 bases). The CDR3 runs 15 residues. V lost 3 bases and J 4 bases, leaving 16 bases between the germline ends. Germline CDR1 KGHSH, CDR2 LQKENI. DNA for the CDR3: TGTGCCAGCTCACCGATCGGCCAGGGTGGTTACGAGCAGTACTTC. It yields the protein CASSPIGQGGYEQYF.

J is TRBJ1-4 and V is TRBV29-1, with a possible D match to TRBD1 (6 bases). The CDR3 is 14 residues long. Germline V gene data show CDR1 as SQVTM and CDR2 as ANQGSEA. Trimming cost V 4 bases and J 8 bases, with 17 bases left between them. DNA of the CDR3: TGCAGCGTTGTAGGTGGAACGGGGGGCGAAAAACTGTTTTTT. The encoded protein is CSVVGGTGGEKLFF.

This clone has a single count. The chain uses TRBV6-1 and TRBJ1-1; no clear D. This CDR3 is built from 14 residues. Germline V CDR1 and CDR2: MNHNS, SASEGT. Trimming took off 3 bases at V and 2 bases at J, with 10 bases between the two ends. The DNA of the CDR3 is TGTGCCAGCAGTGAGTTTCTGTATAACACTGAAGCTTTCTTT. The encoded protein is CASSEFLYNTEAFF.

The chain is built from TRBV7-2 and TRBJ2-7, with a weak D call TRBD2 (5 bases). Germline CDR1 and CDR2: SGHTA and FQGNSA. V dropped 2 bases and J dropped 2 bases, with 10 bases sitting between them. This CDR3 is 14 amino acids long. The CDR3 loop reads CASSLTTGTYEQYF. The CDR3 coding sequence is TGTGCCAGCAGCTTAACGACGGGGACCTACGAGCAGTACTTC. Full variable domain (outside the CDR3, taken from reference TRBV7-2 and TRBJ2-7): GAGVSQSPSNKVTEKGKDVELRCDPISGHTALYWYRQSLGQGLEFLIYFQGNSAPDKSGLPSDRFSAERTGGSVSTLTIQRTQQEDSAVYLCASSLTTGTYEQYFGPGTRLTVT.

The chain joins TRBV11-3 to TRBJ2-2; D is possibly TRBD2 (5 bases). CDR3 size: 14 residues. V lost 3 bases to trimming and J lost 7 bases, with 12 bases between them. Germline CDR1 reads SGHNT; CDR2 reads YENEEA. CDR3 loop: CASSLFGDGGELFF. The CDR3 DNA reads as TGTGCCAGCAGCTTGTTCGGGGATGGCGGGGAGCTGTTTTTT.

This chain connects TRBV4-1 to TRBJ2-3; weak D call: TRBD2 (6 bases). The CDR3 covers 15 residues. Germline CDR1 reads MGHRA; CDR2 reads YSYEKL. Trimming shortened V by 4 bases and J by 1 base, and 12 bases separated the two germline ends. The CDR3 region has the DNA TGCGCCAGCAGCCGTGGGGCTAGCGGCACAGATACGCAGTATTTT. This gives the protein CASSRGASGTDTQYF.

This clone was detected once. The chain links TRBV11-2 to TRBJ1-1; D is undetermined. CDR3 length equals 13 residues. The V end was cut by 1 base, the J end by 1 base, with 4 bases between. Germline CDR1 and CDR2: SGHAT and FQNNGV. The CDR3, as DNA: TGTGCCAGCAGCTTAGCAGAGAACACTGAAGCTTTCTTT. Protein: CASSLAENTEAFF.

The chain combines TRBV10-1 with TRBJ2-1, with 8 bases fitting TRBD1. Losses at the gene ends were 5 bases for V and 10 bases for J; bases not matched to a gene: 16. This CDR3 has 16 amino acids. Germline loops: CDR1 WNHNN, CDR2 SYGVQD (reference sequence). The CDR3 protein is CASSFGPDRVAYEQFF. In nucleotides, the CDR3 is TGCGCCAGCAGTTTTGGGCCGGACAGGGTGGCCTACGAGCAGTTCTTC.

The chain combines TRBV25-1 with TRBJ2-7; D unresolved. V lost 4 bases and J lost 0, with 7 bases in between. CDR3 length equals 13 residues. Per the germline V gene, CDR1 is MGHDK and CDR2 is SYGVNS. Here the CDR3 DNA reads TGTGCCAGCAGTGGACTGAGCTCCTACGAGCAGTACTTC. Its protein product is CASSGLSSYEQYF.

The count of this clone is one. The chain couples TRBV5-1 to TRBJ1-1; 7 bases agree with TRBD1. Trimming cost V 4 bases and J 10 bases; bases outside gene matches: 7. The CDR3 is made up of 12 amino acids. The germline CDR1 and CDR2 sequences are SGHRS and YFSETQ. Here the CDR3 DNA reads TGCGCCAGCAGCCCGGAGGCAGGGGGAGCTTTCTTT. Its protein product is CASSPEAGGAFF.

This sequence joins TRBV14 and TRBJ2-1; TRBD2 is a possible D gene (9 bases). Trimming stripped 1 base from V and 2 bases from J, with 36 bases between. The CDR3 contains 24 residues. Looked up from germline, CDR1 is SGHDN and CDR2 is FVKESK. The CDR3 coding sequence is TGTGCCAGCAGCCAAGCAACGATCAGGGGGCGCATGTTTAGTAGCGGGGGCGCCTACAATGAGCAGTTCTTC. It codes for CASSQATIRGRMFSSGGAYNEQFF.

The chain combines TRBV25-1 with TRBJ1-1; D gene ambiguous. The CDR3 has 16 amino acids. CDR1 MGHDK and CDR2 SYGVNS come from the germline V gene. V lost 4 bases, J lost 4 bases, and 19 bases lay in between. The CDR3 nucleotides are TGTGCCAGCAGTGGGAATTCTTGGGCGACGGTCACTGAAGCTTTCTTT. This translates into CASSGNSWATVTEAFF.

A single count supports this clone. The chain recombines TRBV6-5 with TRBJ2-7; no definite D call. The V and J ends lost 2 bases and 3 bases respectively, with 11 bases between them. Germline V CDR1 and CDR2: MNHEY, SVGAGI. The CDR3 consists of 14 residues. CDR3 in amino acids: CASSYDPGSYEQYF. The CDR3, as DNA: TGTGCCAGCAGTTACGATCCGGGTAGCTACGAGCAGTACTTC.

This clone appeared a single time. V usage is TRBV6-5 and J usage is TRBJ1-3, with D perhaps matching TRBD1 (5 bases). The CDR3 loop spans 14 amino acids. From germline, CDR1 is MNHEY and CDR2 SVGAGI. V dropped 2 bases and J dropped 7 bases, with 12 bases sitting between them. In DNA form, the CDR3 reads TGTGCCAGCAGTTACGGGGCGGCGCGGAACACCATATATTTT. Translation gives CASSYGAARNTIYF.

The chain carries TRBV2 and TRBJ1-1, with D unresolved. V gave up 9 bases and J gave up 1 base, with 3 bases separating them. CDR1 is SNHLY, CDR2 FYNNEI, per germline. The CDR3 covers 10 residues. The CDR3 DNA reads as TGTGCCAGACAGAACACTGAAGCTTTCTTT. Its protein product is CARQNTEAFF.

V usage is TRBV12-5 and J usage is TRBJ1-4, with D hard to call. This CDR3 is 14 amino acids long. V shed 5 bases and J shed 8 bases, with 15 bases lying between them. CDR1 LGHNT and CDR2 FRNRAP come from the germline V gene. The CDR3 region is CASGQGAFGEKLFF. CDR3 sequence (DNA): TGTGCTAGTGGTCAAGGAGCCTTTGGGGAAAAACTGTTTTTT.

The CDR3 sequence: CATSRDSGSSSYNEQFF. CDR3 DNA sequence: TGTGCCACCAGCAGAGATAGCGGGAGTAGCTCCTACAATGAGCAGTTCTTC. The V call is TRBV15, the J call TRBJ2-1, with 9 bases that match TRBD2. Germline loops: CDR1 LNHNV, CDR2 YYDKDF (reference sequence). The length of the CDR3 is 17 residues. The J segment lost 0 bases and the V segment lost 0 bases, leaving 3 bases of the junction unmatched.

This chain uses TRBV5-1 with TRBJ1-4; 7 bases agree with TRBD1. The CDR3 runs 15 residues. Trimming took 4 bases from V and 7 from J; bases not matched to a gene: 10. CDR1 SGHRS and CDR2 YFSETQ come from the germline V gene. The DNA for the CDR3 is TGCGCCAGCAGCATGCAGGGGGTGAAAGCTGAAAAACTGTTTTTT. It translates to CASSMQGVKAEKLFF.

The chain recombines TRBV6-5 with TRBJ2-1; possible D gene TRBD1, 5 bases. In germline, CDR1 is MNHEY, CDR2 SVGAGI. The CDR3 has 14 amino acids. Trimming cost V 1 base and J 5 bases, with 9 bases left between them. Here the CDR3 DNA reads TGTGCCAGCAGTTACTTTGCAGGGCACAATGAGCAGTTCTTC. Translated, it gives CASSYFAGHNEQFF.

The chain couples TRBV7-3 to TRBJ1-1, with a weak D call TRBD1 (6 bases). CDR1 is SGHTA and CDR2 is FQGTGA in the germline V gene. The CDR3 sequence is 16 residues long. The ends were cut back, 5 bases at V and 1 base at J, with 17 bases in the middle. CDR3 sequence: CASSPTPQGGNTEAFF. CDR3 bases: TGTGCCAGCAGCCCGACACCACAGGGCGGGAACACTGAAGCTTTCTTT.

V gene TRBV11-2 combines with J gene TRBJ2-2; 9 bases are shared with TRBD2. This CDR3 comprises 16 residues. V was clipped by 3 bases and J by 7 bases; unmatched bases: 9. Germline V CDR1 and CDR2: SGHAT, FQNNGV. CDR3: CASSFTGTSLIGELFF. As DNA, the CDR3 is TGTGCCAGCAGCTTCACCGGGACTAGCTTGATCGGGGAGCTGTTTTTT. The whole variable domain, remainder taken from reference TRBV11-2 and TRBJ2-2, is EAGVAQSPRYKIIEKRQSVAFWCNPISGHATLYWYQQILGQGPKLLIQFQNNGVVDDSQLPKDRFSAERLKGVDSTLKIQPAKLEDSAVYLCASSFTGTSLIGELFFGEGSRLTVL.

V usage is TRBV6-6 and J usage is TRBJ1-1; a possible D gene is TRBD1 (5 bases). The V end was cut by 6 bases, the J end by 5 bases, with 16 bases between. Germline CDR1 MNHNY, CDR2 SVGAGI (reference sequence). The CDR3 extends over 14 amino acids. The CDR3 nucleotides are TGTGCCAGCAGCATGGGGCGGGAGGGTACTGAAGCTTTCTTT. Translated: CASSMGREGTEAFF.

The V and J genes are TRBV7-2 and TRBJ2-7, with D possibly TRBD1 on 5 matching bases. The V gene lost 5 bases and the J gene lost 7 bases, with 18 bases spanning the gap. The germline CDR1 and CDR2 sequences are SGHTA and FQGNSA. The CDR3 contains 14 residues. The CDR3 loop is CASSPRVNSGEQYF. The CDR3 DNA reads TGTGCCAGCAGCCCCCGGGTCAATTCAGGGGAGCAGTACTTC.

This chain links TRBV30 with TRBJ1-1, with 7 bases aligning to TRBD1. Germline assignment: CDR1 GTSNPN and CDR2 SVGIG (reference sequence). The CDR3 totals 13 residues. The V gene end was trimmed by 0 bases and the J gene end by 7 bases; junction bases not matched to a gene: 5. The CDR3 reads CAWSVDRVLEAFF. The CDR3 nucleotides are TGTGCCTGGAGTGTAGACAGGGTTCTTGAAGCTTTCTTT.

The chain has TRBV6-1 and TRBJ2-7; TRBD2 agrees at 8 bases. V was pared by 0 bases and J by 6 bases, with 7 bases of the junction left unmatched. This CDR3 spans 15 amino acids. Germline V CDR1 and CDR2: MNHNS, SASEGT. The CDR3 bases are TGTGCCAGCAGTGAAGCTTTGCTAGCGGGTCGCGAGCAGTACTTC. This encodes CASSEALLAGREQYF.

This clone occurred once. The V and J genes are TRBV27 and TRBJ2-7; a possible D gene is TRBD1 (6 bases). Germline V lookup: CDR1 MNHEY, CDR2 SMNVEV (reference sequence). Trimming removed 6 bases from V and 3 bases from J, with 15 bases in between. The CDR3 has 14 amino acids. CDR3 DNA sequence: TGTGCCAGCAGCCAGGACATCAGGGGCTACGAGCAGTACTTC. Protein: CASSQDIRGYEQYF.

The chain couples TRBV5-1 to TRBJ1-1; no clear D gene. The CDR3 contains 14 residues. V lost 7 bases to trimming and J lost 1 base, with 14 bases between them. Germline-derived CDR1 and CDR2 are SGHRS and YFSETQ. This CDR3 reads CASRLGSGNTEAFF. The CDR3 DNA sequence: TGCGCCAGCCGCCTTGGTTCAGGGAACACTGAAGCTTTCTTT. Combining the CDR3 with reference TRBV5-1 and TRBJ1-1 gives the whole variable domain KAGVTQTPRYLIKTRGQQVTLSCSPISGHRSVSWYQQTPGQGLQFLFEYFSETQRNKGNFPGRFSGRQFSNSRSEMNVSTLELGDSALYLCASRLGSGNTEAFFGQGTRLTVV.